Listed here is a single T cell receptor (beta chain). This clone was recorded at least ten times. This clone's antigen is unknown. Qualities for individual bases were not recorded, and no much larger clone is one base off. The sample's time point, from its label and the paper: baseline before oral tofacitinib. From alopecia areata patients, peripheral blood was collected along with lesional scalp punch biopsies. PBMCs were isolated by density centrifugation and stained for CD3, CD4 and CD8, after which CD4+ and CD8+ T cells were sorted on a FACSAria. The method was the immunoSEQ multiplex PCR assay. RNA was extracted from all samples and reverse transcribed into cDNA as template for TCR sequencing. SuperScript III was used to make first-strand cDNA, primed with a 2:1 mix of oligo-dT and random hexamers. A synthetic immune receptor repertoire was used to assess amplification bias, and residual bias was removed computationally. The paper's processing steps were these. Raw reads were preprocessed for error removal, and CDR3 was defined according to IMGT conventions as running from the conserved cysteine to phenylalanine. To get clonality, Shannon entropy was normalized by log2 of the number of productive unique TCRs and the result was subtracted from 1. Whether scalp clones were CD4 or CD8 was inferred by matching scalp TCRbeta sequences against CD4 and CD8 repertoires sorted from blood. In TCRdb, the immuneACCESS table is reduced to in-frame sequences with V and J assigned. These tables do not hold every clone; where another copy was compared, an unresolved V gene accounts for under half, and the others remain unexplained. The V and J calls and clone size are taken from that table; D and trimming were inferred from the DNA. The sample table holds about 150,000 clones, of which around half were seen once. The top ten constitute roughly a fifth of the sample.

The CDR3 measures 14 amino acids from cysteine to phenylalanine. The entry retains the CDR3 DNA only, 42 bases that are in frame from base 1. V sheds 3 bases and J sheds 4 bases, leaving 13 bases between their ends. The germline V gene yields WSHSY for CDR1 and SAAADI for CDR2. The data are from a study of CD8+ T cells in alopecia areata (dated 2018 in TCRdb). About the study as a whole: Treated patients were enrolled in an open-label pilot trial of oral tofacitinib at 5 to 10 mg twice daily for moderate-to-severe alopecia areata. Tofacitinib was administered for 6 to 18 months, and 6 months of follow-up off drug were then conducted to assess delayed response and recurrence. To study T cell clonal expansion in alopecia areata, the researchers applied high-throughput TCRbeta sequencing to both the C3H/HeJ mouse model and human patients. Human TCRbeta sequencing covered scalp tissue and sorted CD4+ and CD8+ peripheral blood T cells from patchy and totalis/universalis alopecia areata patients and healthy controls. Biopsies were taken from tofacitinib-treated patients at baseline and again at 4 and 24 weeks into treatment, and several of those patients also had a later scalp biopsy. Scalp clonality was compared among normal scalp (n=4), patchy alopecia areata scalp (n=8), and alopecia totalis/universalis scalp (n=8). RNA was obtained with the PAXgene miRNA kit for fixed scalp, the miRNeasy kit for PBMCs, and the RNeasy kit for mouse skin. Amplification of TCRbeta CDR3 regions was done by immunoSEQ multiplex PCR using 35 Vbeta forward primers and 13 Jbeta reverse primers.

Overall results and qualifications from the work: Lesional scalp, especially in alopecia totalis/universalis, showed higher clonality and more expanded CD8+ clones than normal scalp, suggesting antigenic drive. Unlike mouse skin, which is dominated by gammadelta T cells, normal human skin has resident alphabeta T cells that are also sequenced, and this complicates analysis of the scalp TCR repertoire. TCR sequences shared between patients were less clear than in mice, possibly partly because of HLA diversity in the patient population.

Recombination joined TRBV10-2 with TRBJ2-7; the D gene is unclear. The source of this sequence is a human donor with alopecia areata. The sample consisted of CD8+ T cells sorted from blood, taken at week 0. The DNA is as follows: TGCGCCAGCAGTGACCCACTACTCGGATACGAGCAGTACTTC. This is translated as CASSDPLLGYEQYF.